Below, 24 T cell receptor beta chains from the same sample are listed, as sequenced in a study of blood T cell repertoires in COVID-19. Some clones are missing from TCRdb's copy, which holds only in-frame ones; the method was immunoSEQ multiplex PCR. The table records some 100,000 clones, 80% of them present only once. Material for sequencing was peripheral blood. The receptors derive from a human donor in a cohort sampled during active COVID-19.

V and J are TRBV28 and TRBJ1-2; TRBD1 agrees at 10 bases. V was pared by 2 bases and J by 8 bases, with 8 bases of the junction left unmatched. Per the germline V gene, CDR1 is MDHEN and CDR2 is SYDVKM. The CDR3 has 15 residues. CDR3 sequence reads: CASSLRLTGGGGYTF. DNA of the CDR3: TGTGCCAGCAGTTTACGACTGACAGGGGGCGGAGGCTACACCTTC.

This chain joins TRBV27 and TRBJ1-1, with a possible D match to TRBD1 (5 bases). CDR3 size: 13 residues. V was trimmed by 3 bases and J by 5 bases, leaving 10 bases between them. Looked up from germline, CDR1 is MNHEY and CDR2 is SMNVEV (reference sequence). CDR3 coding DNA: TGTGCCAGCAGTTTCAGGGTTGGAACTGAAGCTTTCTTT. It codes for CASSFRVGTEAFF.

The chain recombines TRBV10-3 with TRBJ1-4, with TRBD1 matching 8 bases. Trimming cost V 3 bases and J 8 bases; bases outside gene matches: 5. CDR3 length equals 14 residues. The germline V gene has CDR1 ENHRY and CDR2 SYGVKD. The CDR3 DNA is TGTGCCATCAGTGAACAGGGGGGAAGGGAAAAACTGTTTTTT. Translating gives CAISEQGGREKLFF.

At least ten counts were recorded for this clone. This rearrangement joins TRBV5-6 to TRBJ1-6, with TRBD1 as a possible D gene (6 bases). This CDR3 has 15 amino acids. Trimming stripped 4 bases from V and 6 bases from J, with 14 bases between. CDR1 and CDR2 (germline): SGHDT, YYEEEE. Written as DNA, the CDR3 is TGTGCCAGCAGCAGCGTACAGGGTGTTAATTCACCCCTCCACTTT. Its translation is CASSSVQGVNSPLHF.

V gene TRBV6-1 combines with J gene TRBJ1-1; D perhaps matches TRBD1 (5 bases). Germline-derived CDR1 and CDR2 are MNHNS and SASEGT. The CDR3 is 15 amino acids. Trimming took 8 bases from V and 1 from J, leaving 17 bases between them. DNA for the CDR3: TGTGCCAGCGGGGGAAGAGGAGGGAAGAACACTGAAGCTTTCTTT. Amino acid sequence: CASGGRGGKNTEAFF.

This rearrangement joins TRBV18 to TRBJ1-2; possible D gene TRBD1, 5 bases. The CDR3 contains 15 residues. V lost 0 bases and J lost 8, with 16 bases in between. Germline loops: CDR1 KGHSH, CDR2 LQKENI. This CDR3 is CASSPPQQAERGYTF. As DNA, the CDR3 is TGTGCCAGCTCACCACCGCAACAGGCCGAGAGGGGCTACACCTTC.

With respect to this clone: The germline gene is not matched at one end of the junction; a read error may be the cause. This chain links TRBV7-7 with TRBJ2-5, with 7 nucleotides matching TRBD1. The CDR3 is made up of 14 amino acids. The germline V gene has CDR1 SSHAT and CDR2 FNYEAQ (reference sequence). The CDR3 DNA follows: TGTGCTAGCAGCTCGAACAGGGGTGAGGGGACCCAGTACTTC. It yields the protein CASSSNRGEGTQYF.

This chain joins TRBV30 and TRBJ1-6, with 9 bases that match TRBD1. The germline V gene has CDR1 GTSNPN and CDR2 SVGIG (reference sequence). Trimming removed 3 bases from V and 9 bases from J; junction bases left unmatched: 6. The CDR3 is made up of 14 amino acids. In DNA, the CDR3 is TGTGCCTGGAGCCTGGGACAGGGAAGTTCACCCCTCCACTTT. Translated, it gives CAWSLGQGSSPLHF.

The V gene is TRBV11-2, the J gene TRBJ2-7; D is perhaps TRBD2 (5 bases). The CDR3 contains 14 residues. V gave up 5 bases and J gave up 2 bases, with 13 bases separating them. The germline CDR1 and CDR2 sequences are SGHAT and FQNNGV. This chain's CDR3 is CASSPMWRTYEQYF. The CDR3, as DNA: TGTGCCAGCAGCCCGATGTGGAGGACCTACGAGCAGTACTTC.

This clone occurred a few times. V and J are TRBV10-2 and TRBJ1-5, with 7 bases identical to TRBD1. Germline CDR1 WSHSY, CDR2 SAAADI. The CDR3 has 18 amino acids. V lost 3 bases to trimming and J lost 2 bases; unmatched junction nucleotides: 13. The CDR3 spells CASSEGTVLRSGNQPQHF. The CDR3 DNA reads TGCGCCAGCAGTGAAGGGACAGTCCTCCGGTCGGGCAATCAGCCCCAGCATTTT.

The sample holds a few counts of this clone. The chain employs TRBV9 and TRBJ1-1; perhaps TRBD1 as D (6 bases). Trimming removed 5 bases from V and 0 bases from J, with 8 bases in between. Looked up from germline, CDR1 is SGDLS and CDR2 is YYNGEE. The length of the CDR3 is 13 residues. CDR3 sequence (DNA): TGTGCCAGCAGTGGGGGCCTGAACACTGAAGCTTTCTTT. This sequence encodes CASSGGLNTEAFF.

This clone appeared a few times. The V call is TRBV15, the J call TRBJ2-7; no reliable D call. The CDR3 is made up of 13 amino acids. Germline loops: CDR1 LNHNV, CDR2 YYDKDF (reference sequence). V dropped 0 bases and J dropped 5 bases, with 8 bases sitting between them. For the CDR3, the DNA is TGTGCCACCAGCAGAGATAGGAGAAACGAGCAGTACTTC. Its translation: CATSRDRRNEQYF.

The gene calls are TRBV9 and TRBJ1-4, with D possibly being TRBD1 (6 bases). Between the trimmed V and J ends, which lost 4 bases and 1 base, there was a span of 11 bases. This CDR3 comprises 15 residues. CDR1 and CDR2 (germline): SGDLS, YYNGEE. The CDR3 is CASSSGGGTNEKLFF. As DNA, the CDR3 is TGTGCCAGCAGCTCGGGGGGCGGAACTAATGAAAAACTGTTTTTT.

The V gene is TRBV28, the J gene TRBJ1-2; the match to TRBD1 covers 9 bases. The CDR3 totals 14 residues. Trimming took 6 bases from V and 7 from J; bases not matched to a gene: 9. Germline CDR1 is MDHEN and CDR2 is SYDVKM. The CDR3, as DNA: TGTGCCAGCAGATCAGCCGGGACAGGGAGTGGCTACACCTTC. Translating gives CASRSAGTGSGYTF.

V is TRBV19 and J is TRBJ1-1; TRBD1 matches 7 bases. The junction had 12 bases not matched to a gene; V was cut back by 10 bases and J by 1 base. CDR1 and CDR2 from the germline V gene are LNHDA and SQIVND (reference sequence). This CDR3 region has 15 residues. CDR3 sequence (DNA): TGTGCCACCACACCTCAGGGGGTAAGGAACACTGAAGCTTTCTTT. As protein: CATTPQGVRNTEAFF. Combining the CDR3 with reference TRBV19 and TRBJ1-1 gives the whole variable domain DGGITQSPKYLFRKEGQNVTLSCEQNLNHDAMYWYRQDPGQGLRLIYYSQIVNDFQKGDIAEGYSVSREKKESFPLTVTSAQKNPTAFYLCATTPQGVRNTEAFFGQGTRLTVV.

The chain recombines TRBV30 with TRBJ1-1; 7 nucleotides line up with TRBD1. The CDR3 length is 14 residues. Trimming at V came to 1 base and at J to 1 base, leaving 3 bases not matched to a gene. CDR1 GTSNPN and CDR2 SVGIG come from the germline V gene (reference sequence). The CDR3 coding sequence is TGTGCCTGGAGTGGGACAGGCCCGAACACTGAAGCTTTCTTT. Protein sequence: CAWSGTGPNTEAFF.

This chain uses TRBV6-1 with TRBJ2-7; TRBD2 matches 12 bases. The V and J ends lost 3 bases and 2 bases, in that order; junction bases with no gene match: 2. The CDR3 contains 15 residues. Looked up from germline, CDR1 is MNHNS and CDR2 is SASEGT. The CDR3 protein is CASSDGLAGTYEQYF. The CDR3 DNA follows: TGTGCCAGCAGTGACGGACTAGCGGGAACCTACGAGCAGTACTTC.

The rearrangement uses TRBV5-6 and TRBJ2-1, with TRBD2 matching over 14 bases. The CDR3 covers 15 residues. After removal of 2 bases from V and 7 bases from J, the junction contained 2 bases not matched to a gene. The germline V gene has CDR1 SGHDT and CDR2 YYEEEE. The CDR3: CASSFRLAGGNEQFF. CDR3 nucleotides: TGTGCCAGCAGCTTCAGACTAGCGGGGGGGAATGAGCAGTTCTTC.

The chain uses TRBV19 and TRBJ1-4; 7 bases fit TRBD1. Germline CDR1 LNHDA, CDR2 SQIVND (reference sequence). Trimming took 6 bases from V and 4 from J; bases not matched to a gene: 8. This CDR3 is built from 15 residues. In DNA form, the CDR3 reads TGTGCCAGTAGCACTGACAGGGATTTTAATGAAAAACTGTTTTTT. It codes for CASSTDRDFNEKLFF.

This chain connects TRBV11-3 to TRBJ2-1, with 9 bases aligning to TRBD2. There are 16 residues in the CDR3. Germline-derived CDR1 and CDR2 are SGHNT and YENEEA. The ends lost 5 bases at V and 6 bases at J; junction bases unmatched: 11. The CDR3 is CASSPRGAGGANEQFF. CDR3 nucleotides: TGTGCCAGCAGCCCACGAGGGGCGGGAGGGGCCAATGAGCAGTTCTTC.

CDR3 region: CASSLRKRTGATNEKLFF. CDR3 sequence (DNA): TGTGCCAGCAGCTTAAGGAAAAGGACGGGGGCAACTAATGAAAAACTGTTTTTT. This chain connects TRBV7-9 to TRBJ1-4; maybe TRBD1 (5 bases). Germline V gene lookup returns CDR1 SEHNR and CDR2 FQNEAQ (reference sequence). This CDR3 contains 18 residues. Trimming left V 2 bases short and J 0 bases short, with 16 bases between.

The V call is TRBV4-1, the J call TRBJ1-2; 8 bases line up with TRBD1. CDR1 and CDR2 (germline): MGHRA, YSYEKL. The V segment lost 0 bases and the J segment 5 bases; nucleotides outside the gene matches: 5. This CDR3 contains 15 residues. The CDR3 region is CASSQDLDRAYGYTF. The DNA for the CDR3 is TGCGCCAGCAGCCAAGATTTGGACAGGGCTTATGGCTACACCTTC.

This clone showed up just once. The rearrangement links TRBV19 to TRBJ2-2; 7 nucleotides line up with TRBD2. In germline, CDR1 is LNHDA, CDR2 SQIVND (reference sequence). J lost 5 bases, V lost 5 bases, and 11 bases had no gene match. This CDR3 spans 16 amino acids. CDR3 DNA: TGTGCCAGTAGTCCTTCGGGACTAAGGATGACCGGGGAGCTGTTTTTT. This sequence encodes CASSPSGLRMTGELFF.

The V gene is TRBV30, the J gene TRBJ1-3, with D possibly matching TRBD1 (6 bases). Looked up from germline, CDR1 is GTSNPN and CDR2 is SVGIG (reference sequence). This CDR3 spans 16 amino acids. Deletions cut 0 bases from V and 0 bases from J, with 12 bases between. The CDR3 protein is CAWSVPGVSSGNTIYF. The CDR3 nucleotides are TGTGCCTGGAGTGTACCAGGGGTCAGCTCTGGAAACACCATATATTTT.